This T cell receptor beta chain was identified in a study of CD8 T cells in Susac syndrome. Reverse transcription of roughly 0.5 to 1 ug RNA was carried out with random hexamers. TCRdb passed the immunoSEQ multiplex PCR reads through MiXCR, listing each CDR3 protein once. The sample has 80,000 to 90,000 distinct CDR3 sequences, more than 85% seen once. The sequencing sample was made of CD8+ T cells from PBMCs. The origin of this receptor is a human donor with Susac syndrome.

DNA for the CDR3: TGTGCCAGCAGCCCCCGGGTGGGACGGCAAGAGACCCAGTACTTC. It is translated as CASSPRVGRQETQYF. V is TRBV7-9 and J is TRBJ2-5; D may correspond to TRBD1 or TRBD2 (5 bases each). The germline V gene encodes CDR1 SEHNR and CDR2 FQNEAQ (reference sequence). V lost 5 bases and J lost 2, with 15 bases in between. The CDR3 is 15 residues long.